This T cell receptor (beta chain) was identified in a study of blood T cell repertoires in COVID-19 (dated by TCRdb to the early 2020s). With regard to the full study: Samples covering the acute and convalescent phases of COVID-19 were provided by collaborators in the United States, Italy and Spain. The prospective study material was composed of cDNA or gDNA derived from T cells, B-cell-depleted T cells, or PBMCs. Samples were obtained from the ongoing ImmuneRACE study (first 160 participants) and from some 1,300 subjects provided by 6 global collaborators. The repertoires were made available in a free public database intended to serve as a resource for research on the immune response to SARS-CoV-2. Where available, HLA class I and class II types were taken from metadata supplied by the sample provider and were not determined by assay-based typing. A de-identified subject ID, COVID-19 status, age in years and sex were almost always included in the sample metadata. The dataset comprised deeply sampled blood TCRbeta repertoires from subjects exposed to, actively infected with, or recovered from COVID-19. Paper-wide results and their limitations: How much clinical and demographic metadata was included differed by source and by participant, and the metadata was provided uncurated.

Collaborating institutions collected whole blood in K2EDTA tubes following their own protocols. For TCRbeta analysis, collaborator samples were shipped as frozen whole blood, as isolated PBMCs, or as DNA extracted from either sample type. This clone showed up just a few times. The antigen this receptor binds is unknown. Per-base quality was not reported, and no clone a single base away is much larger than it. The immunoSEQ Assay, a bias-controlled multiplex PCR, was used to amplify TCRbeta CDR3 regions from genomic DNA. In the source study's methods: The number of nucleated cells in each sample was estimated by amplification of reference gene primers within the assay. To quantify the absolute abundance of each unique TCRbeta CDR3 rearrangement, sequence reads were collapsed and filtered. For each sample, productive Simpson clonality was calculated as the square root of Simpson's diversity index over productive rearrangements. Entries here come from immuneACCESS through TCRdb and include only in-frame sequences with V and J called. Some clones fail to appear in such tables; in the studies checked, an unresolved V gene covers under half of the shortfall, and the cause of the remainder is unknown. That table is the source of V, J and clone size, and D and trimming were worked out from the DNA. The sample table holds 6,500 to 8,500 clones, of which around 79% were seen once. The leading ten clones occupy roughly 16% of the sample.

From its cysteine to its phenylalanine, the CDR3 spans 13 amino acids. The entry retains the CDR3 DNA only, 39 bases that are in frame from base 1. The germline V gene gives CDR1 as MNHEY and CDR2 as SVGEGT. Between the V and J ends, shortened by 2 bases and 2 bases respectively, the junction contains 6 bases. Recombination connected TRBV6-2 or TRBV6-3 to TRBJ1-1; the D gene is not confidently resolved. The sample consisted of peripheral blood. The sequence derives from a human donor in a cohort sampled during active COVID-19. CDR3 loop: CASSYRFNTEAFF. The nucleotides are TGTGCCAGCAGTTACCGGTTTAACACTGAAGCTTTCTTT.